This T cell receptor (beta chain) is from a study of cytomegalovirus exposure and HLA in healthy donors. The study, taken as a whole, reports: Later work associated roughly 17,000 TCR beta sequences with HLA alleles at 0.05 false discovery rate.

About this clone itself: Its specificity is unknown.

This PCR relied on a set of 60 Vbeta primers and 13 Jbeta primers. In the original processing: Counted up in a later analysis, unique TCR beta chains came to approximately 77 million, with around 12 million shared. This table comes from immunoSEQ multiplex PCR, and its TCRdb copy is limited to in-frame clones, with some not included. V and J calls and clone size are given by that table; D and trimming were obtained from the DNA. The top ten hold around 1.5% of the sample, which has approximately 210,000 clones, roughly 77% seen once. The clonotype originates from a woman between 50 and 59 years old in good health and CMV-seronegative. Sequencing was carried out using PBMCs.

CDR3: CASSRKAGASYEQYF. CDR3 nucleotides: TGTGCCAGCAGCCGAAAAGCGGGGGCCTCCTACGAGCAGTACTTC. The chain links TRBV13 to TRBJ2-7, with 8 bases matching TRBD2. The ends lost 5 bases at V and 0 bases at J; junction bases unmatched: 6. Germline V gives CDR1 PRHDT, CDR2 FYEKMQ (reference sequence). This CDR3 is 15 amino acids long.